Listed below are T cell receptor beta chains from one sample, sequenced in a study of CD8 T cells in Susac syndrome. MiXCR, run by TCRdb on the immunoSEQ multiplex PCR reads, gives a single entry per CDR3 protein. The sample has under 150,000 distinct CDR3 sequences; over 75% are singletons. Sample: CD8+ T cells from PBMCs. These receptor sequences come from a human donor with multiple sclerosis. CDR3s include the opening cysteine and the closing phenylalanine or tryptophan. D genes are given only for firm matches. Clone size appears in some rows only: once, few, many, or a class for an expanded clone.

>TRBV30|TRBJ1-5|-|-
TGTGCCTGGAGTGTCTGGGGGGCGAATCAGCCCCAGCATTTT
CAWSVWGANQPQHF
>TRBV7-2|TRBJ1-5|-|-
TGTGCCAGCAGCTTCGTCTATAGCAATCAGCCCCAGCATTTT
CASSFVYSNQPQHF
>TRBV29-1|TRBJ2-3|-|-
TGCAGCGTTGGAAGTGGTGAGGAAGATACGCAGTATTTT
CSVGSGEEDTQYF
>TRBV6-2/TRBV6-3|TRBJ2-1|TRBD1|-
TGTGCCAGCAACTCAGACAGGGAACTCAACAATGAGCAGTTCTTC
CASNSDRELNNEQFF
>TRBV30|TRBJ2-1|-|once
TGTGCCTGGAGTGTAATCAATGAGCAGTTCTTC
CAWSVINEQFF
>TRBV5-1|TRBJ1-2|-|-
TGCGCCAGCAGCTTTACAGAAGGAGGACTGAGCGGCTATGGCTACACCTTC
CASSFTEGGLSGYGYTF
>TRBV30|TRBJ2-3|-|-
TGTGCCACCACTAGTGTGGGTCCAGATACGCAGTATTTT
CATTSVGPDTQYF
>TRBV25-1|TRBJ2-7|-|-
TGTGCCAGCAGTGAATTTCGGGGAGCTTATCTCTTC
CASSEFRGAYLF
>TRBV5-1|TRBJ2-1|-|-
TGCGCCAGCAGCTTGACAGTAAGTGAGCAGTTCTTC
CASSLTVSEQFF
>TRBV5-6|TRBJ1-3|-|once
TGTGCCAGCAGCTTTGGTGGGGTCTCCGGAAACACCATATATTTT
CASSFGGVSGNTIYF
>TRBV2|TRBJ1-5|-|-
TGTGCCAGCAGTGAAGTGACAGTTAGCAATCAGCCCCAGCATTTT
CASSEVTVSNQPQHF
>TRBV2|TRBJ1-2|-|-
TGTGCCACCTTTACAGGGCCTCCCTTTTATGGCTACACCTTC
CATFTGPPFYGYTF
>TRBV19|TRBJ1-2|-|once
TGTGCCAGTAGGGCGGGGATCTATGGCTACACCTTC
CASRAGIYGYTF
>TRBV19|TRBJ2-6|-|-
TGTGCCAGTAGTATGGCTGGCTCTGGGGCCAACGTCCTGACTTTC
CASSMAGSGANVLTF
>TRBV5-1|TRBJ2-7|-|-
TGCGCCAGCAGCTTGGCCAACGGAGAAGCCTACGAGCAGTACTTC
CASSLANGEAYEQYF
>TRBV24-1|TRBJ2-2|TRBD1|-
TGTGCCACCAGTGTTTCAGGGGGTGCCGGGGAGCTGTTTTTT
CATSVSGGAGELFF
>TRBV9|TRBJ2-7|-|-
TGTGCCAGCAGCGTAGGGGACACCCCCTACGAGCAGTACTTC
CASSVGDTPYEQYF
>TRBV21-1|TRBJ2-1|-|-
TGTGCCAGCAGCTTACTCAGCAAGGGCCCCTTTTACAATGAGCAGTTCTTC
CASSLLSKGPFYNEQFF
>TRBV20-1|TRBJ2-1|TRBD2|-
TGCAGTGCTAGCCGTGGTCTAGCGGGTTCGAATGAGCAGTTCTTC
CSASRGLAGSNEQFF
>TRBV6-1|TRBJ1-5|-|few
TGTGCCAGCAGGGACAGAATCAATCAGCCCCAGCATTTT
CASRDRINQPQHF
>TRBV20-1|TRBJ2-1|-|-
TGCAGTGCTAGAGAACGGCTGACTTATGAGCAGTTCTTC
CSARERLTYEQFF
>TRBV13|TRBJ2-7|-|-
TGTGCCAGCAGCTTAGGCTCTAACTCCTACGAGCAGTACTTC
CASSLGSNSYEQYF
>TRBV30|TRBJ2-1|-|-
TGTGCCTGGAGATGGGACAATGAGCAGTTCTTC
CAWRWDNEQFF
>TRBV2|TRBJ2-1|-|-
TGTGCCAGCAGTTCGGACTGGGGACCCAGAAGACAGTTCTTC
CASSSDWGPRRQFF
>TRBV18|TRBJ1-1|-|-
TGTGCCAGCTCCTGGGGATCCAACACTGAAGCTTTCTTT
CASSWGSNTEAFF
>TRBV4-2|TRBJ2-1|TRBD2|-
TGTGCCAGCAGCCCAGGACTAGCGGGGGGTTCCTCCTACAATGAGCAGTTCTTC
CASSPGLAGGSSYNEQFF
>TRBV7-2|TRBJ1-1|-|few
TGTGCCAGCTTACCGGGCAGGGTTCGAACTGAAGCTTTCTTT
CASLPGRVRTEAFF
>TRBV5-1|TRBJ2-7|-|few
TGCGCCAGCAGCCAACCGGGTCTCTCCTACGAGCAGTACTTC
CASSQPGLSYEQYF
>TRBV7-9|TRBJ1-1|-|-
TGTGCCAGCAGCCGAAACAGGGATGAAGCTTTCTTT
CASSRNRDEAFF
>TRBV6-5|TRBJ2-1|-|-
TGTGCCAGCAGTTCCTCTGAGGACGGAAAGCAGTTCTTC
CASSSSEDGKQFF
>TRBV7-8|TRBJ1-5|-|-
TGTGCCAGCAGCGATGATCAGCCCCAGCATTTT
CASSDDQPQHF
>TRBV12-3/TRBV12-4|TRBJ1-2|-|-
TGTGCCAGCAGTTTTATTGCGGGGGCTAACTATGGCTACACCTTC
CASSFIAGANYGYTF
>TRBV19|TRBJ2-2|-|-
TGTGCCAGCATGGTGGCCGGGGAGCTGTTTTTT
CASMVAGELFF
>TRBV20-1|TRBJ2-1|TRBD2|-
TGCAGTGCTAGAGACGCGACTAGCGGGGCTTCATACAATGAGCAGTTCTTC
CSARDATSGASYNEQFF
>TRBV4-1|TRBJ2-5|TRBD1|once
TGCGCCACCGGGTTGACAGGGGGTGAGGAGACCCAGTACTTC
CATGLTGGEETQYF
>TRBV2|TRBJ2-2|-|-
TGTGCCAGCAGTGAAGCGCGGGACAAAACGAACACCGGGGAGCTGTTTTTT
CASSEARDKTNTGELFF
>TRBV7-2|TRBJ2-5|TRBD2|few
TGTGCCAGCAGCTACCGAACCGGGACTAGCTCTGAGACCCAGTACTTC
CASSYRTGTSSETQYF
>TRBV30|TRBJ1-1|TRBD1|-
TGTGCCTGGAGTGTCGGGACAGGGGAAGCTTTCTTT
CAWSVGTGEAFF
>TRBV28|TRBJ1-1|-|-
TGTGCCAGCACGGAGGCGAGCACTGAAGCTTTCTTT
CASTEASTEAFF
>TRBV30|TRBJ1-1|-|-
TGTGCCTGGGGGAAAAAATCTGAAGCTTTCTTT
CAWGKKSEAFF
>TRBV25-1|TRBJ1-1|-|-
TGTGCCAGCAGTGAGGACTGGACAGTGAGCACTGAAGCTTTCTTT
CASSEDWTVSTEAFF